The next 15 T cell receptor beta chains were all read from a single sample in a study of shared clonotypes between healthy human individuals. Sequenced by immunoSEQ multiplex PCR; TCRdb stores in-frame clones only, minus some. The repertoire holds approximately 2,300,000 clones, with about nine tenths as singletons. Source material: naive CD4+ T cells from PBMCs. Subset defined: CD45RA+ positively selected. The receptors were sampled from a young man in good health. Some clones in this sample may be carry-over from other donors' samples.

This chain links TRBV11-2 with TRBJ1-4; perhaps TRBD1 as D (5 bases). CDR1 SGHAT and CDR2 FQNNGV come from the germline V gene. The CDR3 is 13 amino acids. V lost 2 bases to trimming and J lost 10 bases, with 11 bases between them. CDR3 in amino acids: CASSLRQQAKLFF. Here the CDR3 DNA reads TGTGCCAGCAGCTTAAGACAGCAGGCAAAACTGTTTTTT.

The chain carries TRBV4-2 and TRBJ2-2; D remains unclear. CDR3 length equals 16 residues. Trimming left V 0 bases short and J 4 bases short, with 12 bases between. Per the germline V gene, CDR1 is LGHNA and CDR2 is YNFKEQ. In nucleotides, the CDR3 is TGTGCCAGCAGCCAAGAAGTCAGCTCGGCCACCGGGGAGCTGTTTTTT. Translating gives CASSQEVSSATGELFF.

Here the CDR3 reads CASETGGLNADTQYF. The CDR3 nucleotides are TGCGCCAGCGAGACAGGGGGCCTTAACGCAGATACGCAGTATTTT. The genes are TRBV5-1 and TRBJ2-3, with 10 bases lining up with TRBD1. Germline assignment: CDR1 SGHRS and CDR2 YFSETQ. The CDR3 is 15 residues long. V was clipped by 7 bases and J by 4 bases; unmatched bases: 9. Looking up the rest from reference TRBV5-1 and TRBJ2-3 gives the full variable domain: KAGVTQTPRYLIKTRGQQVTLSCSPISGHRSVSWYQQTPGQGLQFLFEYFSETQRNKGNFPGRFSGRQFSNSRSEMNVSTLELGDSALYLCASETGGLNADTQYFGPGTRLTVL.

This clone was found once. This chain links TRBV28 with TRBJ1-2; 11 positions agree with TRBD1. Germline V gene lookup returns CDR1 MDHEN and CDR2 SYDVKM. Trimming cost V 5 bases and J 7 bases; bases outside gene matches: 9. CDR3 size: 15 residues. CDR3 bases: TGTGCCAGCAGTACTGGGGGGACAGGGGGAAGTGGCTACACCTTC. It encodes CASSTGGTGGSGYTF.

J is TRBJ2-5 and V is TRBV29-1; TRBD2 matches at 7 bases. The V segment lost 5 bases and the J segment 0 bases; nucleotides outside the gene matches: 6. The CDR3 spans 14 residues. CDR1 is SQVTM and CDR2 is ANQGSEA in the germline V gene. The CDR3 spells CSVRLAADQETQYF. In DNA, the CDR3 is TGCAGCGTTCGGCTAGCGGCGGACCAAGAGACCCAGTACTTC.

The chain is built from TRBV29-1 and TRBJ1-1, with TRBD1 as a possible D gene (6 bases). Germline V lookup: CDR1 SQVTM, CDR2 ANQGSEA. Trimming took off 7 bases at V and 1 base at J, with 22 bases between the two ends. This CDR3 contains 16 residues. The DNA for the CDR3 is TGCAGCGCCAGAGGGGGGGACCCTAGGAGGAACACTGAAGCTTTCTTT. Translation gives CSARGGDPRRNTEAFF.

J is TRBJ2-7 and V is TRBV7-3; perhaps TRBD1 as D (7 bases). CDR3 length: 14 amino acids. In germline, CDR1 is SGHTA, CDR2 FQGTGA. V shed 5 bases and J shed 2 bases, with 13 bases lying between them. CDR3 region: CASSPAGGPYEQYF. CDR3 in DNA: TGTGCCAGCAGCCCGGCAGGGGGGCCCTACGAGCAGTACTTC. The full variable domain, its missing parts supplied by reference TRBV7-3 and TRBJ2-7, is GAGVSQTPSNKVTEKGKYVELRCDPISGHTALYWYRQSLGQGPEFLIYFQGTGAADDSGLPNDRFFAVRPEGSVSTLKIQRTERGDSAVYLCASSPAGGPYEQYFGPGTRLTVT.

This rearrangement joins TRBV6-5 to TRBJ1-2, with 8 positions matching TRBD1. CDR1 MNHEY and CDR2 SVGAGI come from the germline V gene. Trimming removed 7 bases from V and 7 bases from J; junction bases left unmatched: 11. This CDR3 has 14 amino acids. For the CDR3, the DNA is TGTGCCAGCACCTTAACAGGGGGGGAGATTGGCTACACCTTC. This sequence encodes CASTLTGGEIGYTF.

As regards this clone: The junction shows a germline mismatch at one end, possibly a read error. The rearrangement uses TRBV18 and TRBJ1-2, with D perhaps matching TRBD1 (5 bases). The CDR3 has 14 residues. Germline loops: CDR1 KGHSH, CDR2 LQKENI. CDR3 DNA sequence: TGTGCCAGCTCGCCACGCGGGGCAGGCTATGGCTACACCTTC. Translation gives CASSPRGAGYGYTF.

The rearrangement uses TRBV19 and TRBJ2-1; perhaps TRBD1 as D (5 bases). The CDR3 has 15 residues. Germline lookup yields CDR1 LNHDA and CDR2 SQIVND (reference sequence). The ends were cut back, 1 base at V and 12 bases at J, with 19 bases in the middle. CDR3 nucleotide sequence: TGTGCCAGTAGTATAGGGCCCAGGGTGGCAATAGGGCAGTTCTTC. Translating it yields CASSIGPRVAIGQFF.

The gene calls are TRBV5-1 and TRBJ2-7, with D maybe TRBD1 (5 bases). The germline V gene encodes CDR1 SGHRS and CDR2 YFSETQ. The CDR3 extends over 14 amino acids. With 0 bases removed from V and 2 bases from J, the gap between germline ends came to 9 bases. CDR3 sequence (DNA): TGCGCCAGCAGCTTGGGGGCCAGGGCCTACGAGCAGTACTTC. This sequence encodes CASSLGARAYEQYF.

The chain couples TRBV5-5 to TRBJ2-7; no reliable D call. V was pared by 5 bases and J by 0 bases, with 12 bases between. This CDR3 has 14 residues. Germline assignment: CDR1 SGHKS and CDR2 YYEKEE (reference sequence). Written as DNA, the CDR3 is TGTGCCAGCAGACGGCTGGGAAGCTCCTACGAGCAGTACTTC. This translates into CASRRLGSSYEQYF. The whole variable domain, remainder taken from reference TRBV5-5 and TRBJ2-7, is DAGVTQSPTHLIKTRGQQVTLRCSPISGHKSVSWYQQVLGQGPQFIFQYYEKEERGRGNFPDRFSARQFPNYSSELNVNALLLGDSALYLCASRRLGSSYEQYFGPGTRLTVT.

The sample holds one count of this clone. The chain combines TRBV15 with TRBJ2-7; 10 nucleotides align to TRBD2. The CDR3 covers 15 residues. Germline lookup yields CDR1 LNHNV and CDR2 YYDKDF (reference sequence). V shed 0 bases, J shed 5 bases, and the junction held 4 bases outside the gene matches. The CDR3: CATSRDSGRRDEQYF. DNA of the CDR3: TGTGCCACCAGCAGAGATAGCGGGAGGAGGGACGAGCAGTACTTC.

This rearrangement joins TRBV10-3 to TRBJ1-1; 7 bases align to TRBD1. The J segment lost 5 bases and the V segment lost 6 bases, leaving 9 bases of the junction unmatched. The CDR3 is made up of 14 amino acids. The V gene's germline CDR1 is ENHRY and CDR2 SYGVKD. In DNA form, the CDR3 reads TGTGCCATCAGCGACAGGGCGGGAGGGACTGAAGCTTTCTTT. As protein: CAISDRAGGTEAFF.

About this clone: Different DNA sequences within this sample yield the same CDR3. The chain combines TRBV28 with TRBJ2-7, with D unresolved. The ends were cut back, 9 bases at V and 2 bases at J, with 11 bases in the middle. CDR1 is MDHEN, CDR2 SYDVKM, per germline. This CDR3 spans 12 amino acids. The CDR3 region is CASGSVTYEQYF. The CDR3, as DNA: TGTGCCAGTGGAAGCGTCACCTACGAGCAGTACTTC.